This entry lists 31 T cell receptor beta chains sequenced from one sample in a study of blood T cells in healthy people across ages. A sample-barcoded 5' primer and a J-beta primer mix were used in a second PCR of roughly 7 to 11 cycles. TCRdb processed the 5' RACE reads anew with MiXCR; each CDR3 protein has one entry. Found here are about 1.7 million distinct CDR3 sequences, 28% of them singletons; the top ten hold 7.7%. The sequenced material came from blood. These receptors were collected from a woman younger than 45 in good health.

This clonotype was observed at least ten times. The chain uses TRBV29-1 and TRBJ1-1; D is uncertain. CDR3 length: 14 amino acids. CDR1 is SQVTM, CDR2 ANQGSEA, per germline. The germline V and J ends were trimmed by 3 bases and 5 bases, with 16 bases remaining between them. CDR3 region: CSVERVLSGTEAFF. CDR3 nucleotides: TGCAGCGTTGAGCGGGTTCTATCGGGTACTGAAGCTTTCTTT.

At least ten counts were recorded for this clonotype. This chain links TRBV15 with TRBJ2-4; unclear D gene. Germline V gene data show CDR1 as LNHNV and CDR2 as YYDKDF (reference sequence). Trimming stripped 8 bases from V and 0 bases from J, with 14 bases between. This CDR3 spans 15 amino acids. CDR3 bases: TGTGCCACCCGAGATGACGTGCTAGCCAAAAACATTCAGTACTTC. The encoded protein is CATRDDVLAKNIQYF.

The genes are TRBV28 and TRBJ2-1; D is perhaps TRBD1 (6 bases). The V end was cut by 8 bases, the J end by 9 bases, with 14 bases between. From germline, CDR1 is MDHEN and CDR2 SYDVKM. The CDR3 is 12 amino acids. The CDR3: CASETFRGEQFF. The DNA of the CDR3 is TGTGCCAGCGAGACCTTCAGGGGTGAGCAGTTCTTC.

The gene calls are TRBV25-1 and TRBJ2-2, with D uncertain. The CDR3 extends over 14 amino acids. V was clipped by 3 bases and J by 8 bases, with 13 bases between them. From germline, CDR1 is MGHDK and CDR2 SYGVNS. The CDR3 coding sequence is TGTGCCAGCAGTGAGGCCAGTTTACCGGGGGAGCTGTTTTTT. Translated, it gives CASSEASLPGELFF.

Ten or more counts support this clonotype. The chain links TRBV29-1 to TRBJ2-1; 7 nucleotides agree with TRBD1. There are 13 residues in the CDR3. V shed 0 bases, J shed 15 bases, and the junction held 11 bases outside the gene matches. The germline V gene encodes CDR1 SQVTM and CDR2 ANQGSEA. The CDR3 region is CSVEDHRGRNPFF. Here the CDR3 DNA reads TGCAGCGTTGAAGATCATAGGGGGCGCAATCCGTTCTTC.

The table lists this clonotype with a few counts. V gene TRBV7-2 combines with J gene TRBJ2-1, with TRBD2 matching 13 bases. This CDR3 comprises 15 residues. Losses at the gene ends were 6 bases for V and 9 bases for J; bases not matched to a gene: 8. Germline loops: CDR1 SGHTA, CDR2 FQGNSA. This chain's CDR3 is CASRLAGGPWGEQFF. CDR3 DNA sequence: TGTGCCAGCAGACTAGCGGGAGGGCCTTGGGGTGAGCAGTTCTTC.

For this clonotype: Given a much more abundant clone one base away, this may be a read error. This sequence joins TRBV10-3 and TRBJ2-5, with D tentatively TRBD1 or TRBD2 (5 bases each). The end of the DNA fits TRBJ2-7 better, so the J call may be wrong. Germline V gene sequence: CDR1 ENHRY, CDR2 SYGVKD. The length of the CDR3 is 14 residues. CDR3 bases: TGTGCCATCAGTGAGGGGCAGGGAGCCTGCGAGCAGTACTTC. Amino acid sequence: CAISEGQGACEQYF.

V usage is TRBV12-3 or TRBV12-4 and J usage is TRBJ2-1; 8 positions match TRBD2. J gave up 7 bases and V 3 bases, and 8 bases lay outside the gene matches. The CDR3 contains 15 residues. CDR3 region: CASSFGTSRGNEQFF. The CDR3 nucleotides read TGTGCCAGCAGTTTCGGGACTAGTCGTGGAAATGAGCAGTTCTTC.

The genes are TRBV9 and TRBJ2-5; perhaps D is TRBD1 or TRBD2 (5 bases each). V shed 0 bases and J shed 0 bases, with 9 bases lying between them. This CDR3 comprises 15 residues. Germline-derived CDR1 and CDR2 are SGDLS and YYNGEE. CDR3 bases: TGTGCCAGCAGCGTAGGATGGGGGTACCAAGAGACCCAGTACTTC. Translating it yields CASSVGWGYQETQYF.

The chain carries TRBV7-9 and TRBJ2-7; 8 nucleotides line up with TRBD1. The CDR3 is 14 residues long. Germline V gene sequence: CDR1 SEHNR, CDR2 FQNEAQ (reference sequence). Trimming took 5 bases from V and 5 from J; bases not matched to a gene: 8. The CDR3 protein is CASSPTGEYHEQYF. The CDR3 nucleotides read TGTGCCAGCAGCCCGACAGGGGAATACCACGAGCAGTACTTC.

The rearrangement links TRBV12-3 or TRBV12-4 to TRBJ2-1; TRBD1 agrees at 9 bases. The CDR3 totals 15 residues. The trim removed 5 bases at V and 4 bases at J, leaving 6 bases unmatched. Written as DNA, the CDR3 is TGTGCCAGCAGTCCCGGGGACAGGGCATACAATGAGCAGTTCTTC. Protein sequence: CASSPGDRAYNEQFF.

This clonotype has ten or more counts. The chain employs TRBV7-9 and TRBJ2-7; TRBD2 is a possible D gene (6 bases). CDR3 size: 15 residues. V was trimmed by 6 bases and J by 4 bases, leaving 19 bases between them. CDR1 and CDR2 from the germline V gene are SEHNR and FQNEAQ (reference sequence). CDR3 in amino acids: CASSPGTGSGYEQYF. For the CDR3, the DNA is TGTGCCAGCAGTCCCGGGACGGGGAGCGGGTACGAGCAGTACTTC.

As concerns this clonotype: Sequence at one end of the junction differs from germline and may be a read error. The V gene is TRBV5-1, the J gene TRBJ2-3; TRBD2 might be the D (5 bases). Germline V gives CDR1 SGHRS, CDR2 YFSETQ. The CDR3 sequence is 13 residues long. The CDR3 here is CASSFSGTDAQYF. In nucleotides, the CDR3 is TGCGCCAGCAGCTTCAGCGGCACAGATGCGCAGTATTTT.

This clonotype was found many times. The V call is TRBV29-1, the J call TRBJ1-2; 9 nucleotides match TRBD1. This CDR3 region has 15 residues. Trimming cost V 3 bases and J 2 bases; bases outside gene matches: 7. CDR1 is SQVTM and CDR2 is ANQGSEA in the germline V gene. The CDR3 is CSVDLADRGNYGYTF. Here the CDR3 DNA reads TGCAGCGTTGATTTGGCAGACAGGGGGAACTATGGCTACACCTTC.

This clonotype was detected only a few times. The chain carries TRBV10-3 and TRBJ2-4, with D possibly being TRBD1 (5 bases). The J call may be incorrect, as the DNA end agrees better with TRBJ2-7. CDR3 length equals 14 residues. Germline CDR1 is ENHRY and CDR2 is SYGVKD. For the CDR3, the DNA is TGTGCCATCAGTGGACTCAGGGCCGGCTACGAGCAGTACTTC. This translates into CAISGLRAGYEQYF.

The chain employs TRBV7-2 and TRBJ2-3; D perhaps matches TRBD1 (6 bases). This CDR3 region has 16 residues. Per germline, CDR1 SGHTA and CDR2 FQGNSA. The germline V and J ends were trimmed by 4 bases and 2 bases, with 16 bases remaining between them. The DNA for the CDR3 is TGTGCCAGCAGCTCGGCCGACAGGAGATTCACAGATACGCAGTATTTT. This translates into CASSSADRRFTDTQYF.

CDR3 sequence: CASRATSGGLGETQYF. CDR3 coding DNA: TGTGCCAGTAGAGCCACTAGCGGGGGATTGGGAGAGACCCAGTACTTC. The chain couples TRBV19 to TRBJ2-5, with 11 bases aligning to TRBD2. With V trimmed by 6 bases and J by 4 bases, 10 bases remained unmatched. This CDR3 is 16 amino acids long. Germline lookup yields CDR1 LNHDA and CDR2 SQIVND (reference sequence).

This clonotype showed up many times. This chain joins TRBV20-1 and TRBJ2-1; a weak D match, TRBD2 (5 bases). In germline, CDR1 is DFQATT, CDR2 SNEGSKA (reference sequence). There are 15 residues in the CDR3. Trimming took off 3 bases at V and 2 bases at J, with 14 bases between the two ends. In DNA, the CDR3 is TGCAGTGCTAGCCCGAGGGTAGGCACCTACAATGAGCAGTTCTTC. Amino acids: CSASPRVGTYNEQFF.

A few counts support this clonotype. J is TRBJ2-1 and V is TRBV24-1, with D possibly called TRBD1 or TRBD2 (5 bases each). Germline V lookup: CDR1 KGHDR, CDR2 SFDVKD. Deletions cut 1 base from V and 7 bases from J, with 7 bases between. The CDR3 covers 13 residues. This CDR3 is CATSDFWGNEQFF. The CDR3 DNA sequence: TGTGCCACCAGTGATTTTTGGGGGAATGAGCAGTTCTTC.

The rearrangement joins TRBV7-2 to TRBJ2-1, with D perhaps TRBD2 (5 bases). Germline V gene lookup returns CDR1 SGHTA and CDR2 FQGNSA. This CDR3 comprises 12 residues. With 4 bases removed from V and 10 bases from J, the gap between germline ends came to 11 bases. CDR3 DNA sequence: TGTGCCAGCAGCTCTACTAGGTGGGAGCAGTTCTTC. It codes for CASSSTRWEQFF.

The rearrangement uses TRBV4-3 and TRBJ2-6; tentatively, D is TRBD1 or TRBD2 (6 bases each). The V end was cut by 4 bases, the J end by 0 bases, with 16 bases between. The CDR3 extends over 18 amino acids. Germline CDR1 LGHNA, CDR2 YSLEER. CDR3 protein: CASSRLGGGISGANVLTF. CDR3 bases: TGCGCCAGCAGCCGCCTCGGAGGGGGAATCTCTGGGGCCAACGTCCTGACTTTC.

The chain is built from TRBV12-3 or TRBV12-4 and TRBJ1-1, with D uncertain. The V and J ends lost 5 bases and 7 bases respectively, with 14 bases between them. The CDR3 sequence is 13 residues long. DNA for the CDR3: TGTGCCAGCAGTCTCATACGACATCATGAAGCTTTCTTT. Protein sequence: CASSLIRHHEAFF.

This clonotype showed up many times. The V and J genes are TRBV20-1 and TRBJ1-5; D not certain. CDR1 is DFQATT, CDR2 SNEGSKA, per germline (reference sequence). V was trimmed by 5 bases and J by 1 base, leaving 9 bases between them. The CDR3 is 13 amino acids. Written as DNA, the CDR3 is TGCAGTGCTCGCGAAAGGAGCAATCAGCCCCAGCATTTT. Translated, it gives CSARERSNQPQHF.

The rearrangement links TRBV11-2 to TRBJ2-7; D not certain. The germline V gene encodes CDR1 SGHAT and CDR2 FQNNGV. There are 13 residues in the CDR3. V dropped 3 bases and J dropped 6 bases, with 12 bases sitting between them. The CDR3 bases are TGTGCCAGCAGCTTCTCCCTGCTAGGCGAGCAGTACTTC. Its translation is CASSFSLLGEQYF.

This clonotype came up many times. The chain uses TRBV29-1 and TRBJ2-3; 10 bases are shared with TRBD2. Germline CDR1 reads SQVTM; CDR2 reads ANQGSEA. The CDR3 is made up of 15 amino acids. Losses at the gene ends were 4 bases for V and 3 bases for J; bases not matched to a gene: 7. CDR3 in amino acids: CSVVASGRGTDTQYF. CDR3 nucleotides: TGCAGCGTTGTGGCTAGCGGGAGAGGAACAGATACGCAGTATTTT.

CDR3 sequence (DNA): TGTGCCTGGAGTGTAGTACGGGACAGGGGGCTTGAAGCTTTCTTT. Encoded protein: CAWSVVRDRGLEAFF. The chain employs TRBV30 and TRBJ1-1, with 12 bases aligning to TRBD1. Per the germline V gene, CDR1 is GTSNPN and CDR2 is SVGIG (reference sequence). The CDR3 has 15 amino acids. With 0 bases clipped from V and 7 bases from J, the junction kept 6 bases outside the gene matches. The variable domain in full, with the rest retrieved from reference TRBV30 and TRBJ1-1, is SQTIHQWPATLVQPVGSPLSLECTVEGTSNPNLYWYRQAAGRGLQLLFYSVGIGQISSEVPQNLSASRPQDRQFILSSKKLLLSDSGFYLCAWSVVRDRGLEAFFGQGTRLTVV.

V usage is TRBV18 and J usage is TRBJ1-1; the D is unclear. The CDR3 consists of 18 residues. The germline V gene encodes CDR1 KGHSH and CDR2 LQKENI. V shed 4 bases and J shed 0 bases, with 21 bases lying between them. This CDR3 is CASSRLIPGISVNTEAFF. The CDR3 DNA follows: TGTGCCAGCTCACGCCTTATTCCGGGGATATCTGTGAACACTGAAGCTTTCTTT. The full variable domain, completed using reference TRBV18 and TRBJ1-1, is NAGVMQNPRHLVRRRGQEARLRCSPMKGHSHVYWYRQLPEEGLKFMVYLQKENIIDESGMPKERFSAEFPKEGPSILRIQQVVRGDSAAYFCASSRLIPGISVNTEAFFGQGTRLTVV.

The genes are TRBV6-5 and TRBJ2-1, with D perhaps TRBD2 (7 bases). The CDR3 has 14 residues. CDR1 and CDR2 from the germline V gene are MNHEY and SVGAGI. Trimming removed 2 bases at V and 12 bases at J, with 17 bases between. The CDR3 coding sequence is TGTGCCAGCAGTTACCGTGGGGGGGGCTTTCGGCAGTTCTTC. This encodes CASSYRGGGFRQFF.

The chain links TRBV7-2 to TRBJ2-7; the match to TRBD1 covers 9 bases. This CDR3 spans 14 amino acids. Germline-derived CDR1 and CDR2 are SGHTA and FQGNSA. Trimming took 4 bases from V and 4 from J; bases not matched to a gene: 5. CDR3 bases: TGTGCCAGCAGCTATCGACAGGGGGAATACGAGCAGTACTTC. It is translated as CASSYRQGEYEQYF. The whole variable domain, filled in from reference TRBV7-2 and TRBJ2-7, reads GAGVSQSPSNKVTEKGKDVELRCDPISGHTALYWYRQSLGQGLEFLIYFQGNSAPDKSGLPSDRFSAERTGGSVSTLTIQRTQQEDSAVYLCASSYRQGEYEQYFGPGTRLTVT.

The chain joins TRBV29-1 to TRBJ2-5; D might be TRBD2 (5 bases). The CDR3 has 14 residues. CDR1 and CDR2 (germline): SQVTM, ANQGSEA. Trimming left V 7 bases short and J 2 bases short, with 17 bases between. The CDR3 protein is CSANGLELQETQYF. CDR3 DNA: TGCAGCGCCAACGGACTGGAACTACAAGAGACCCAGTACTTC.

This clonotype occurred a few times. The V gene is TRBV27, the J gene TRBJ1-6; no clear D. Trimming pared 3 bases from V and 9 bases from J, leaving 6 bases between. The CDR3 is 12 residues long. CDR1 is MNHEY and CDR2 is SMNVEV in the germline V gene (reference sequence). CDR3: CASSFGPSPLHF. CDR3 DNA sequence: TGTGCCAGCAGTTTTGGCCCTTCACCCCTCCACTTT.